The source of this T cell receptor beta chain is a study of cytomegalovirus exposure and HLA in healthy donors. The study, taken as a whole, reports: Roughly even sequencing depth across donors was the assumption behind the presence/absence analyses. TCR beta sequences reportedly predicted most subjects' HLA-A and HLA-B alleles accurately.

Vbeta (60) and Jbeta (13) primers were used in the PCR. Methods used by the authors: Counted up in a later analysis, unique TCR beta chains came to 65 million to 100 million, with around 10 million shared. The protocol was immunoSEQ multiplex PCR, while the TCRdb copy is restricted to in-frame clones and leaves out a portion. That table furnishes V, J and clone size, whereas the DNA furnished D and trimming. This sample has some 65,000 clones, with almost 80% found just once. V was cut by 4 bases and J by 4 bases, with 14 bases left in between. The V gene's germline CDR1 is MNHNS and CDR2 SASEGT. This CDR3 is 15 amino acids long. Details on this clone: Its antigen is not known.

Likely unrecorded immune exposures existed in these nominally healthy donors. The genes are TRBV6-1 and TRBJ1-5; TRBD1 might be the D (6 bases). The receptor comes from a girl aged 10-17 years in good health and CMV-seropositive. The sequencing input was PBMCs. The CDR3 DNA reads TGTGCCAGCAGTGGAGGGCAGGGGAAGAATCAGCCCCAGCATTTT. It yields the protein CASSGGQGKNQPQHF.